The T cell receptor beta chain under discussion was sequenced for a study of T cells in Graves' hyperthyroidism and ophthalmopathy. Findings and limits, study-wide: Within blood appeared most thyroid clonotypes that had expanded above 0.001.

This clonotype was seen only a few times. The antigen is unknown. Amplification of TCR beta CDR3 regions used RNA as the template. The TCR CDR3 was amplified in a first-round RT-PCR using the HTBI primer set. TCRdb recomputed calls from the multiplex PCR reads with MiXCR, one row per CDR3 protein. This table holds over 450,000 distinct CDR3 sequences, approximately 17% found once. The CDR3 is 12 residues long. The V and J ends lost 4 bases and 10 bases respectively, with 13 bases between them. Germline V gives CDR1 MGHRA, CDR2 YSYEKL. PBMCs were derived from roughly 10 ml fresh peripheral blood. The source of this sequence is a woman younger than 30 with Graves' ophthalmopathy. The specimen sequenced was blood. This chain connects TRBV4-1 to TRBJ1-1; no firm D call. CDR3 DNA sequence: TGCGCCAGCAGCCTGGACCGGTCAGGAGCTTTCTTT. This codes for CASSLDRSGAFF.